A selection of T cell receptor beta chains follows, all from one sample in a study of regulatory T cells in long-lasting Graves disease. In TCRdb, the multiplex PCR reads were re-called with MiXCR into one record per CDR3 protein. The data hold about 430,000 distinct CDR3 sequences, with 15% observed a single time. In addition, the sample was reused for a study of T cells in Graves' hyperthyroidism and ophthalmopathy.

The sample was peripheral blood mononuclear cells (PBMCs), taken at new diagnosis, from a patient treated with antithyroid drugs. Every receptor here comes from a woman in her thirties or forties with Graves disease. Both conserved end residues are part of each CDR3. The order of the fields is D gene, J gene, V gene, clone size, CDR3 protein, CDR3 DNA. D genes are given only for firm matches. Only part of the rows carry a size: once, few, many, or a class if the clone is expanded.

d_gene: TRBD2; j_gene: TRBJ2-1; v_gene: TRBV20-1; abundance: few; CDR3aa: CSAQGLAGGSYNEQFF; CDR3nt: TGCAGTGCTCAGGGACTAGCGGGAGGCTCATACAATGAGCAGTTCTTC
d_gene: TRBD2; j_gene: TRBJ2-3; v_gene: TRBV14; abundance: many; CDR3aa: CASSRYSGTDTQYF; CDR3nt: TGTGCCAGCAGCCGATATAGCGGGACAGATACGCAGTATTTT
d_gene: -; j_gene: TRBJ2-1; v_gene: TRBV12-3/TRBV12-4; abundance: many; CDR3aa: CASSFGGRGDEQFF; CDR3nt: TGTGCCAGCAGTTTTGGTGGGAGGGGGGATGAGCAGTTCTTC
d_gene: -; j_gene: TRBJ1-1; v_gene: TRBV7-9; abundance: many; CDR3aa: CASRGRNTEAFF; CDR3nt: TGTGCCAGCAGGGGCCGAAACACTGAAGCTTTCTTT
d_gene: TRBD1; j_gene: TRBJ2-5; v_gene: TRBV18; abundance: many; CDR3aa: CASSPGQGSETQYF; CDR3nt: TGTGCCAGCTCACCCGGACAGGGGTCAGAGACCCAGTACTTC
d_gene: -; j_gene: TRBJ2-3; v_gene: TRBV7-9; abundance: few; CDR3aa: CASSLGGSFTDTQYF; CDR3nt: TGTGCCAGCAGCTTGGGGGGCTCTTTCACAGATACGCAGTATTTT
d_gene: TRBD2; j_gene: TRBJ2-3; v_gene: TRBV20-1; abundance: -; CDR3aa: CSARDGAGVDTQYF; CDR3nt: TGCAGTGCTAGAGATGGAGCGGGGGTAGATACGCAGTATTTT
d_gene: TRBD2; j_gene: TRBJ2-3; v_gene: TRBV13; abundance: -; CDR3aa: CASSLGGASGRSDTQYF; CDR3nt: TGTGCCAGCAGCTTAGGTGGGGCTAGCGGGAGATCTGATACGCAGTATTTT
d_gene: -; j_gene: TRBJ1-5; v_gene: TRBV5-1; abundance: few; CDR3aa: CASSLAVGGQPQHF; CDR3nt: TGCGCCAGCAGCTTGGCCGTTGGTGGTCAGCCCCAGCATTTT
d_gene: TRBD1; j_gene: TRBJ1-1; v_gene: TRBV5-1; abundance: few; CDR3aa: CASTLRGTGGANTEAFF; CDR3nt: TGCGCCAGCACCTTGCGGGGGACAGGGGGCGCGAACACTGAAGCTTTCTTT
d_gene: -; j_gene: TRBJ2-3; v_gene: TRBV18; abundance: many; CDR3aa: CASSPTSQITDTQYF; CDR3nt: TGTGCCAGCTCACCAACATCCCAGATCACAGATACGCAGTATTTT
d_gene: -; j_gene: TRBJ1-4; v_gene: TRBV3-1; abundance: many; CDR3aa: CASSQGLGSNEKLFF; CDR3nt: TGTGCCAGCAGCCAAGGTCTGGGATCAAATGAAAAACTGTTTTTT
d_gene: TRBD2; j_gene: TRBJ2-1; v_gene: TRBV14; abundance: many; CDR3aa: CASSPLSWGGLGNEQFF; CDR3nt: TGTGCCAGCAGCCCACTATCGTGGGGAGGACTAGGAAATGAGCAGTTCTTC